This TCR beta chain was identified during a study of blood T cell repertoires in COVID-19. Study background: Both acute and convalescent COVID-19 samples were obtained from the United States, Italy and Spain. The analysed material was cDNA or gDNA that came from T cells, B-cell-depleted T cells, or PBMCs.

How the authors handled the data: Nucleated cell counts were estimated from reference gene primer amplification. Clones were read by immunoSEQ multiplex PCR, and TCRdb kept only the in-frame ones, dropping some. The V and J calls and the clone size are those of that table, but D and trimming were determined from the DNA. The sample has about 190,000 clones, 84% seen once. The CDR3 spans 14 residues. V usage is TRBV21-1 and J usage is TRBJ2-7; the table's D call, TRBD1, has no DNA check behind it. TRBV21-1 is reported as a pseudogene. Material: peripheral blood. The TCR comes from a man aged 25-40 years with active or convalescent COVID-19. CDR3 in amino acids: CASNEKRRGTEQYF. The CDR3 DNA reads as TGTGCCAGCAACGAAAAAAGAAGGGGTACAGAGCAGTACTTC.